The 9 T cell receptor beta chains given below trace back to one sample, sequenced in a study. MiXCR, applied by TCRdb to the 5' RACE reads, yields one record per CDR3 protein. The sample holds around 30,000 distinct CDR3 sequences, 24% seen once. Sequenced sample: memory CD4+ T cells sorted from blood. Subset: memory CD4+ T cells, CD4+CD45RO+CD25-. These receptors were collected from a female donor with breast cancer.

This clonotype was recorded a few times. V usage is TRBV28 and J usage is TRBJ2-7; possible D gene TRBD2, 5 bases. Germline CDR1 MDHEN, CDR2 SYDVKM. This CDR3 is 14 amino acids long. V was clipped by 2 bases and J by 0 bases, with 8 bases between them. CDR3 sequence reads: CASSLIASSYEQYF. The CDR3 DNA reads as TGTGCCAGCAGTTTAATAGCGAGCTCCTACGAGCAGTACTTC.

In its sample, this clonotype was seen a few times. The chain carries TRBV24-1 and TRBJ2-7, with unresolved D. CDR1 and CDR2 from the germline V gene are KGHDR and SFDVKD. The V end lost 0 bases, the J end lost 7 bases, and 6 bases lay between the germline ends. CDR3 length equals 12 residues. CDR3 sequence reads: CATSDLDGEQYF. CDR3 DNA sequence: TGTGCCACCAGTGATTTGGACGGAGAGCAGTACTTC.

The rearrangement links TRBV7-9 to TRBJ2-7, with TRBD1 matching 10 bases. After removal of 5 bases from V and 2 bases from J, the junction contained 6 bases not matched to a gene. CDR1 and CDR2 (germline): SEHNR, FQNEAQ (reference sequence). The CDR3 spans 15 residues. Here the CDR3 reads CASSTRDRGTYEQYF. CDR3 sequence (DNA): TGTGCCAGCAGCACCCGGGACAGGGGAACCTACGAGCAGTACTTC.

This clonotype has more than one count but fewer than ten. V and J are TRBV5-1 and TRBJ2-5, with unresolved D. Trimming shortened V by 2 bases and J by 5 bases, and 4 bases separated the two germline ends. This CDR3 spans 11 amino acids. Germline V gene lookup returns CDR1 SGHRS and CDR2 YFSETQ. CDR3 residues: CASSLSETQYF. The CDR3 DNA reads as TGCGCCAGCAGCTTATCTGAGACCCAGTACTTC.

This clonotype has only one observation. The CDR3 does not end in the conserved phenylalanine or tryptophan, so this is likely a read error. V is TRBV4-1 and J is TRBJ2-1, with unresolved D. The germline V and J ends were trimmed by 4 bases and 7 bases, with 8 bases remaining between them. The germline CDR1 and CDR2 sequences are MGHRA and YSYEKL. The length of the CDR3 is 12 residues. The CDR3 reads CASSLRRNEQFY. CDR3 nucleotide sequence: TGCGCCAGCAGCCTGCGGAGAAATGAGCAGTTCTAC.

The DNA of the CDR3 is TGCGCCAGCAGCACAGGACAGGCCGGCTATGGCTACACCTTC. It translates to CASSTGQAGYGYTF. The chain recombines TRBV5-1 with TRBJ1-2, with 7 bases matching TRBD1. V trimming: 4 bases; J trimming: 4 bases; junction bases outside the gene matches: 7. CDR3 length equals 14 residues. CDR1 and CDR2 from the germline V gene are SGHRS and YFSETQ.

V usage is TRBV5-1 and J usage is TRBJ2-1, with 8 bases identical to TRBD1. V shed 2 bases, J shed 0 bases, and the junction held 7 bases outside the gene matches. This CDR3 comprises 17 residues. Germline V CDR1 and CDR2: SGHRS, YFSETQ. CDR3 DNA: TGCGCCAGCAGCTTCGGACAGGGCGACCCCTCCTACAATGAGCAGTTCTTC. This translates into CASSFGQGDPSYNEQFF.

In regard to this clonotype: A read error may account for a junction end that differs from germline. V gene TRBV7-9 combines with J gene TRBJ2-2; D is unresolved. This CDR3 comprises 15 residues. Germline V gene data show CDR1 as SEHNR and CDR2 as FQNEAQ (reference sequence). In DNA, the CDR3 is TGTGCCTGCAGCATATTTGCCCCTAACACCGGGGAGCTGTTTTTT. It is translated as CACSIFAPNTGELFF.

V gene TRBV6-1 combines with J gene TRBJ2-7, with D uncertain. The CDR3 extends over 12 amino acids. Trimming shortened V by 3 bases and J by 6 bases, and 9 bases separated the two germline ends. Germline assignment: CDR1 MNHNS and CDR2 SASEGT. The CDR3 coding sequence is TGTGCCAGCAGTGACCCAGTGGGCGAGCAGTACTTC. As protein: CASSDPVGEQYF.